The 27 T cell receptor beta chains given below trace back to one sample, sequenced in a study of T-cell memory formation after mild COVID-19. TCRdb independently ran MiXCR on the 5' RACE reads; one entry per CDR3 protein. The data hold about 150,000 distinct CDR3 sequences, with over 6% observed a single time. Sequencing input: PBMCs or a T cell subset sorted from them (not recorded which). These receptors were collected from an adult woman who had mild COVID-19 (a few samples of this study predate the infection). Cell type and time point are not known.

This clonotype has more than one count but fewer than ten. The rearrangement links TRBV12-3 or TRBV12-4 to TRBJ2-3; 7 nucleotides align to TRBD1. The CDR3 spans 17 residues. After removal of 6 bases from V and 5 bases from J, the junction contained 17 bases not matched to a gene. CDR3 coding DNA: TGTGCCAGCAGGCCCCCCCCCGGGCAGGGGGAGATAGATACGCAGTATTTT. This encodes CASRPPPGQGEIDTQYF.

The chain combines TRBV9 with TRBJ1-3; D ambiguous. The V gene lost 4 bases and the J gene lost 0 bases, with 11 bases spanning the gap. The length of the CDR3 is 15 residues. Germline CDR1 is SGDLS and CDR2 is YYNGEE. The CDR3 DNA reads as TGTGCCAGCAGCCCCGGCGGCCGCTCTGGAAACACCATATATTTT. Its protein is CASSPGGRSGNTIYF. The full variable domain, completed using reference TRBV9 and TRBJ1-3, is DSGVTQTPKHLITATGQRVTLRCSPRSGDLSVYWYQQSLDQGLQFLIQYYNGEERAKGNILERFSAQQFPDLHSELNLSSLELGDSALYFCASSPGGRSGNTIYFGEGSWLTVV.

This clonotype has only a few counts. The chain has TRBV7-2 and TRBJ1-5; 7 bases agree with TRBD1. The CDR3 is 13 residues long. V gave up 5 bases and J gave up 6 bases; unmatched junction bases: 4. Germline V gene data show CDR1 as SGHTA and CDR2 as FQGNSA. Here the CDR3 reads CASSITGVQPQHF. The CDR3 nucleotides are TGTGCCAGCAGCATAACAGGGGTTCAGCCCCAGCATTTT.

This clonotype was detected many times. The chain recombines TRBV7-2 with TRBJ2-1, with TRBD2 identical over 8 bases. In germline, CDR1 is SGHTA, CDR2 FQGNSA. The trim removed 3 bases at V and 6 bases at J, leaving 4 bases unmatched. The CDR3 has 14 residues. This CDR3 reads CASSFRGGSNEQFF. The DNA of the CDR3 is TGTGCCAGCAGCTTTCGCGGGGGGAGCAATGAGCAGTTCTTC.

This clonotype occurred many times. CDR3 in amino acids: CASSEPSTGTYNEQFF. The CDR3 region has the DNA TGCGCCAGCAGCGAACCCTCCACGGGAACCTACAATGAGCAGTTCTTC. The chain combines TRBV4-1 with TRBJ2-1; weak D call: TRBD2 (5 bases). V was shortened by 5 bases and J by 2 bases, with 16 bases between the two germline ends. Per germline, CDR1 MGHRA and CDR2 YSYEKL. CDR3 size: 16 residues.

This clonotype was seen once. This chain links TRBV5-1 with TRBJ2-6, with TRBD2 identical over 8 bases. The CDR3 has 18 amino acids. Trimming removed 0 bases from V and 2 bases from J; junction bases left unmatched: 7. Germline lookup yields CDR1 SGHRS and CDR2 YFSETQ. CDR3 sequence: CASSLAIGGAAGANVLTF. CDR3 nucleotides: TGCGCCAGCAGCTTGGCCATCGGGGGGGCTGCTGGGGCCAACGTCCTGACTTTC.

This clonotype has at least ten counts. This chain links TRBV20-1 with TRBJ2-1; TRBD2 matches at 8 bases. CDR1 is DFQATT and CDR2 is SNEGSKA in the germline V gene (reference sequence). The J segment lost 2 bases and the V segment lost 0 bases, leaving 6 bases of the junction unmatched. This CDR3 is built from 16 residues. CDR3 in amino acids: CSARDFLAGTYNEQFF. The DNA of the CDR3 is TGCAGTGCTAGAGATTTCCTAGCGGGCACCTACAATGAGCAGTTCTTC.

The CDR3 sequence is CASRSGTGSADTQYF. The CDR3, as DNA: TGTGCCAGCAGGTCAGGGACAGGTAGTGCAGATACGCAGTATTTT. The chain links TRBV12-3 or TRBV12-4 to TRBJ2-3; 8 bases line up with TRBD1. Unmatched junction bases numbered 9, after V lost 6 bases and J lost 4 bases. This CDR3 comprises 15 residues.

This clonotype was recorded at least ten times. The chain recombines TRBV20-1 with TRBJ2-3; 9 bases fit TRBD2. Germline V gene lookup returns CDR1 DFQATT and CDR2 SNEGSKA (reference sequence). V trimming: 0 bases; J trimming: 2 bases; junction bases outside the gene matches: 9. CDR3 length: 17 residues. The chain's CDR3 is CSARDGAAGGTTDTQYF. The CDR3 DNA is TGCAGTGCTAGAGATGGGGCGGCGGGAGGGACCACAGATACGCAGTATTTT.

The chain employs TRBV7-2 and TRBJ2-3, with 7 bases fitting TRBD2. This CDR3 is 15 amino acids long. V lost 7 bases, J lost 0 bases, and 7 bases stayed unmatched. Germline V gives CDR1 SGHTA, CDR2 FQGNSA. CDR3 amino acids: CASIGGRSSTDTQYF. CDR3 nucleotides: TGTGCCAGCATAGGCGGGAGATCTAGCACAGATACGCAGTATTTT.

This clonotype was seen ten or more times. V gene TRBV15 combines with J gene TRBJ2-1; D ambiguous. Germline CDR1 LNHNV, CDR2 YYDKDF (reference sequence). V lost 3 bases and J 9 bases, leaving 12 bases between the germline ends. The CDR3 consists of 13 residues. As DNA, the CDR3 is TGTGCCACCAGCAGGCTATTTGTCGGTGAGCAGTTCTTC. This gives the protein CATSRLFVGEQFF.

The gene calls are TRBV12-3 or TRBV12-4 and TRBJ2-3; the match to TRBD1 covers 7 bases. The CDR3 has 14 amino acids. Losses at the gene ends were 4 bases for V and 2 bases for J; bases not matched to a gene: 3. The CDR3 region is CASSSDRFTDTQYF. The CDR3, as DNA: TGTGCCAGCAGTTCGGACAGGTTCACAGATACGCAGTATTTT.

The CDR3 here is CASSLGDGREIYGYTF. DNA for the CDR3: TGTGCCAGCAGCTTAGGGGACGGTCGGGAGATCTATGGCTACACCTTC. The V gene is TRBV5-6, the J gene TRBJ1-2; tentative D call: TRBD1 (5 bases). The CDR3 is 16 amino acids. CDR1 and CDR2 (germline): SGHDT, YYEEEE. V was cut by 2 bases and J by 4 bases, with 18 bases left in between.

The rearrangement joins TRBV5-4 to TRBJ2-7, with D possibly being TRBD1 or TRBD2 (5 bases each). Looked up from germline, CDR1 is SGHNT and CDR2 is YYREEE (reference sequence). Trimming pared 4 bases from V and 2 bases from J, leaving 19 bases between. The CDR3 is 16 amino acids. CDR3 residues: CASSQGSRVQAYEQYF. In DNA, the CDR3 is TGTGCCAGCAGCCAAGGGAGCAGGGTACAGGCCTACGAGCAGTACTTC.

For this clonotype: Since a much larger clone is just one base distant, this may be a read error. The CDR3 nucleotides are TGTGCCAGCGGCTTATTCTCCGGGGGCCCTGAAGCTTTCTTT. Protein: CASGLFSGGPEAFF. V gene TRBV11-2 combines with J gene TRBJ1-1; TRBD1 is a possible D gene (6 bases). This CDR3 contains 14 residues. Per the germline V gene, CDR1 is SGHAT and CDR2 is FQNNGV.

The rearrangement links TRBV20-1 to TRBJ2-3; 9 nucleotides align to TRBD2. Per the germline V gene, CDR1 is DFQATT and CDR2 is SNEGSKA (reference sequence). V shed 7 bases, J shed 4 bases, and the junction held 0 bases outside the gene matches. The CDR3 extends over 11 amino acids. CDR3 loop: CSGGRADTQYF. In DNA, the CDR3 is TGCAGTGGCGGGAGGGCAGATACGCAGTATTTT.

This clonotype was recorded at least ten times. The DNA for the CDR3 is TGTGCCTGCCAAGACAGGCAAGAGACCCAGTACTTC. This codes for CACQDRQETQYF. This chain connects TRBV30 to TRBJ2-5; D might be TRBD1 (6 bases). The CDR3 has 12 residues. Trimming pared 6 bases from V and 2 bases from J, leaving 10 bases between. From germline, CDR1 is GTSNPN and CDR2 SVGIG (reference sequence).

This clonotype appeared many times. This chain uses TRBV2 with TRBJ1-5; TRBD1 aligns across 7 bases. Germline CDR1 reads SNHLY; CDR2 reads FYNNEI. This CDR3 region has 15 residues. With V trimmed by 4 bases and J by 7 bases, 10 bases remained unmatched. CDR3 coding DNA: TGTGCCAGCAGTGTAGACAGGGTAGTATACCAGCCCCAGCATTTT. This gives the protein CASSVDRVVYQPQHF.

This clonotype was picked up a small number of times. CDR3 protein: CASSVSVSGNTIYF. The CDR3 DNA reads TGTGCCAGCAGCGTCTCTGTCTCTGGAAACACCATATATTTT. The chain links TRBV9 to TRBJ1-3; D remains unclear. The V and J ends lost 2 bases and 0 bases respectively, with 6 bases between them. The CDR3 covers 14 residues. Germline-derived CDR1 and CDR2 are SGDLS and YYNGEE.

This clonotype turned up a few times. CDR3 DNA sequence: TGTGCCAGCAGCTTGACAGCTAACTATGGCTACACCTTC. Translated, it gives CASSLTANYGYTF. The genes are TRBV7-9 and TRBJ1-2; possible D gene TRBD1, 5 bases. The V and J ends lost 3 bases and 0 bases respectively, with 5 bases between them. The CDR3 sequence is 13 residues long. Germline CDR1 and CDR2: SEHNR and FQNEAQ (reference sequence).

V usage is TRBV7-2 and J usage is TRBJ1-3; D unclear. This CDR3 comprises 14 residues. CDR1 is SGHTA, CDR2 FQGNSA, per germline. V shed 3 bases and J shed 0 bases, with 6 bases lying between them. The CDR3 region has the DNA TGTGCCAGCAGCTTGGGAAGCTCTGGAAACACCATATATTTT. This codes for CASSLGSSGNTIYF. Supplemented by reference TRBV7-2 and TRBJ1-3, the full variable domain reads GAGVSQSPSNKVTEKGKDVELRCDPISGHTALYWYRQSLGQGLEFLIYFQGNSAPDKSGLPSDRFSAERTGGSVSTLTIQRTQQEDSAVYLCASSLGSSGNTIYFGEGSWLTVV.

This CDR3 reads CASTAGLMNTEAFF. CDR3 coding DNA: TGTGCCAGTACCGCCGGACTGATGAACACTGAAGCTTTCTTT. The chain is built from TRBV19 and TRBJ1-1; D uncertain. Germline CDR1 and CDR2: LNHDA and SQIVND (reference sequence). CDR3 length: 14 amino acids. Trimming took off 7 bases at V and 0 bases at J, with 12 bases between the two ends.

This clonotype turned up a few times. J is TRBJ2-3 and V is TRBV27; D may be TRBD1 (5 bases). Trimming left V 9 bases short and J 0 bases short, with 13 bases between. This CDR3 has 14 residues. Germline V lookup: CDR1 MNHEY, CDR2 SMNVEV (reference sequence). The CDR3: CASYRQSSTDTQYF. Written as DNA, the CDR3 is TGTGCCAGTTATCGACAGTCTAGCACAGATACGCAGTATTTT.

This chain links TRBV20-1 with TRBJ2-1; a weak D match, TRBD1 (6 bases). Germline V gene sequence: CDR1 DFQATT, CDR2 SNEGSKA (reference sequence). The CDR3 is made up of 16 amino acids. The V gene lost 0 bases and the J gene lost 14 bases, with 26 bases spanning the gap. DNA of the CDR3: TGCAGTGCTAGAGATCAGTACAGGGTCGCCCGCATGGAAGAGTTCTTC. Amino acid sequence: CSARDQYRVARMEEFF.

This clonotype showed up many times. This chain connects TRBV7-9 to TRBJ2-3, with 7 bases fitting TRBD1. Germline CDR1 SEHNR, CDR2 FQNEAQ (reference sequence). The CDR3 is 13 residues long. V lost 6 bases, J lost 1 base, and 1 base stayed unmatched. CDR3 protein: CASSTGGTDTQYF. The DNA for the CDR3 is TGTGCCAGCAGTACAGGGGGCACAGATACGCAGTATTTT.

This clonotype was observed at least ten times. The genes are TRBV5-1 and TRBJ2-7; D is possibly TRBD1 or TRBD2 (5 bases each). This CDR3 region has 14 residues. Germline V gene sequence: CDR1 SGHRS, CDR2 YFSETQ. V was clipped by 4 bases and J by 3 bases, with 14 bases between them. The CDR3 DNA sequence: TGCGCCAGCAGCCCGTGGGACGGCAACTACGAGCAGTACTTC. It codes for CASSPWDGNYEQYF. Based on the CDR3 plus reference TRBV5-1 and TRBJ2-7, the full variable domain is KAGVTQTPRYLIKTRGQQVTLSCSPISGHRSVSWYQQTPGQGLQFLFEYFSETQRNKGNFPGRFSGRQFSNSRSEMNVSTLELGDSALYLCASSPWDGNYEQYFGPGTRLTVT.

The sample holds many counts of this clonotype. This sequence joins TRBV11-1 and TRBJ1-1; TRBD1 might be the D (6 bases). V lost 1 base and J lost 4, with 7 bases in between. Germline V gives CDR1 SGHAT, CDR2 FQDESV (reference sequence). The CDR3 spans 13 residues. The CDR3 reads CASSLVDSTEAFF. CDR3 nucleotides: TGTGCCAGCAGCTTAGTGGACAGCACTGAAGCTTTCTTT.